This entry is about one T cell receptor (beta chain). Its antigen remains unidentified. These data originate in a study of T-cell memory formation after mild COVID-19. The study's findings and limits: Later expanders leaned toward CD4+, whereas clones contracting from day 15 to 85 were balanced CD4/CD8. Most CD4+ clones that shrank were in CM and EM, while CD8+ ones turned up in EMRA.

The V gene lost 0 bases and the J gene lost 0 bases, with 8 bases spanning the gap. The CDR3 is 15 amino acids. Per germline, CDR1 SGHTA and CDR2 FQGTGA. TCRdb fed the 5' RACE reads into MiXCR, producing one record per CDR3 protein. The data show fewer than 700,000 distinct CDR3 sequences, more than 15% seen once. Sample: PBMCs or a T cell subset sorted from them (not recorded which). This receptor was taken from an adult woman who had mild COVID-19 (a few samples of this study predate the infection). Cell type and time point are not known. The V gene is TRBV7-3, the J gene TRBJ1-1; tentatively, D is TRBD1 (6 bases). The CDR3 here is CASSLTGQLNTEAFF. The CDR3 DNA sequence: TGTGCCAGCAGCTTAACGGGACAATTGAACACTGAAGCTTTCTTT.